This T cell receptor (beta chain) was observed in a study of blood T cell repertoires in COVID-19. Method: immunoSEQ multiplex PCR; TCRdb's copy keeps in-frame clones and lacks some. The repertoire holds fewer than 350,000 clones, around nine tenths seen once, with 6% to 7% in the top ten. Germline-derived CDR1 and CDR2 are KGHDR and SFDVKD. Trimming removed 0 bases at V and 8 bases at J, with 6 bases between. This CDR3 spans 12 amino acids. This chain uses TRBV24-1 with TRBJ1-1; TRBD1 is a possible D gene (6 bases). This receptor was obtained from a woman in her 30s with COVID-19, enrolled during active disease. Source material: peripheral blood. CDR3 sequence reads: CATSDLGTEAFF. The CDR3 coding sequence is TGTGCCACCAGTGATTTGGGGACAGAAGCTTTCTTT.